This TCR beta chain was obtained from a study of T cells in Graves' hyperthyroidism and ophthalmopathy (dated 2019 in TCRdb). Regarding the study in general: Peripheral blood samples were taken at initial diagnosis, before any treatment was given. TCR V-J signatures able to tell the groups apart were searched for in a discovery cohort of 100 patients, of whom over 40 had Graves' ophthalmopathy and 57 had stable Graves' hyperthyroidism. Prospective prediction of ophthalmopathy was tested in an independent validation cohort of fewer than 20 hyperthyroidism patients and 17 patients who later progressed to ophthalmopathy. The paper describes TCR Vbeta CDR3 sequencing of about 140 peripheral blood samples, made up of about 40 ophthalmopathy patients, 70 to 75 hyperthyroidism patients and 17 progressor patients. The 100 discovery patients were randomly split 7:3 into training and test sets. After blood sampling, hyperthyroidism patients were treated with methimazole at a starting dose of 30 mg daily, and ophthalmopathy patients were treated with high-dose intravenous methylprednisolone. In addition, the study compared T-cell repertoires in thyroid tissue and in blood from about 6 Graves' hyperthyroidism patients.

TCR beta CDR3 regions were amplified from RNA transcripts. The first round of RT-PCR for the TCR CDR3 was performed with the HTBI primer set and the Qiagen OneStep RT-PCR kit. Libraries were constructed in a second round of multiplex PCR, after which size selection and purification were performed. Sequencing of the libraries was done on an Illumina HiSeq2000 using paired-end 100 bp reads. Concerning the study's data processing: SOAPnuke was used to process the raw data, removing reads that contained adapters or uncalled bases, had a mean Phred below 15, or lacked an exact match to the constant primer or identifier. High-quality paired reads were merged using COPE v1.2.5, and each unique nucleotide sequence was defined as a clonotype. Clonotypes were aligned to IMGT TRBV, TRBD and TRBJ reference segments using MiTCR v1.1. Analysis was restricted to V-J combinations with a frequency above 0.0001, which covered roughly 99% of repertoires. A TCS score was defined as the ratio of F50 (clonal expansion) to E x V (chaos), with BLOSUM62-based TCRdist applied between CDR3 peptides within each V-J. Welch's t-statistics and random forest reduced 500 to 650 V-J features to 10 to 15, which were used in a naive Bayes classifier (R e1071). TCRdb reprocessing: public reads trimmed at Q25 with fastp, clones called with MiXCR, in-frame beta chains kept. CDR3 protein sequences are deduplicated, and each keeps its most common genes and DNA. The V and J calls shown here were made by TCRdb, not taken from the authors' results. Here the sample has hundreds of thousands of distinct CDR3 sequences; 12% to 15% occur a single time. The ten most abundant clones make up roughly 10% of the sample.

What the study reported, not specific to this receptor: A 13 V-J signature model separated ophthalmopathy from stable hyperthyroidism, with around 91% sensitivity and 81.08% specificity in cross-validation and 80%/75% in testing. In validation, the model predicted progression to ophthalmopathy with approximately 71% sensitivity and roughly 75% specificity, a median of approximately 6.7 months before onset. No statistical method was used to fix the sample size in advance, and group allocation was not hidden from the investigators. Most expanded thyroid clonotypes (frequency above 0.001) were also detected in blood, a finding suggesting that blood repertoires may reflect thyroid immune responses.

A patient counted as having stable Graves' hyperthyroidism if no progression to ophthalmopathy occurred over 18 months of follow-up. Hyperthyroidism patients were newly diagnosed, with disease duration under 2 months, and aged 18 to 65 years. The study excluded patients with uncontrolled infections, other autoimmune diseases, pregnancy or lactation. Clinical symptoms, serum thyroxine and TRAb, thyroid ultrasound, and orbital computed tomography formed the basis for the diagnoses. PBMCs were isolated from about 10 ml of fresh peripheral blood by Ficoll-Paque density gradient centrifugation. Total RNA was extracted using Trizol reagent, and RNA quality was assessed on an Agilent 2100 Bioanalyzer. From the germline V gene (reference sequence), CDR1 is MNHEY and CDR2 is SMNVEV. V loses 6 bases at its end and J loses 8 bases; junction bases beyond the gene matches: 7. The CDR3 runs 16 amino acids, cysteine and phenylalanine included. The retained sequence is limited to the CDR3, 48 bases, with the frame set at the first base.

In this sample, this clonotype turned up many times. It lacks a known antigen. The input lacks base qualities; no much larger clone sits a single base away. This receptor was identified in a woman aged 18-35 years with Graves' hyperthyroidism. The sequencing input was blood. Recombination joined TRBV27 with TRBJ2-1; TRBD2 agrees with 16 junctional bases. This receptor has the CDR3 CASRPFGTSGRDEQFF. The bases read TGTGCCAGCAGACCTTTCGGGACTAGCGGGAGGGATGAGCAGTTCTTC.